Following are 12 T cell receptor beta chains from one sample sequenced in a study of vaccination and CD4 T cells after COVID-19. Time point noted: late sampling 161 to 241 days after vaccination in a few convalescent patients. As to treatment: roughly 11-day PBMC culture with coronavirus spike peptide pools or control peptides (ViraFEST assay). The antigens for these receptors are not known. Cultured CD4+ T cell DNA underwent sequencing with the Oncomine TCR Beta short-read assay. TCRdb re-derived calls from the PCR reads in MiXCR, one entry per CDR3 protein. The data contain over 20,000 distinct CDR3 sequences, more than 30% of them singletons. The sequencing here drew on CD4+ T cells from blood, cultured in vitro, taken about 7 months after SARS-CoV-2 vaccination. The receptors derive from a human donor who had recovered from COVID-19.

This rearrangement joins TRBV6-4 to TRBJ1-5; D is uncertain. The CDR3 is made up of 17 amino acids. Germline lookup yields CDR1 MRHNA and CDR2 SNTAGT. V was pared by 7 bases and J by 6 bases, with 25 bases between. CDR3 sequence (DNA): TGTGCCAGCACACACGATCCTGCCGGGCCTCCTAGTCAGCCCCAGCATTTT. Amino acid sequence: CASTHDPAGPPSQPQHF.

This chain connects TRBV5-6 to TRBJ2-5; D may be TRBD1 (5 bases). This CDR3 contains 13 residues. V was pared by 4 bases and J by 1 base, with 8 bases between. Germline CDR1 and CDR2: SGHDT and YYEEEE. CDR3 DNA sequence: TGTGCCAGCAGCCGACAGCCCCAAGAGACCCAGTACTTC. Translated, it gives CASSRQPQETQYF.

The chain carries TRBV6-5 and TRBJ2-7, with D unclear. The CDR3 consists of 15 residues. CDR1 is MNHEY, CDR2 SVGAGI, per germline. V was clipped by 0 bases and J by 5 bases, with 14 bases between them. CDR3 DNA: TGTGCCAGCAGTTACTCTCCAGCCACGTCGGACGAGCAGTACTTC. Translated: CASSYSPATSDEQYF.

In DNA, the CDR3 is TGTGCCAGCAGCCCAAGACAGGCCAACTATGGCTACACCTTC. Protein product: CASSPRQANYGYTF. This sequence joins TRBV6-1 and TRBJ1-2, with D possibly being TRBD1 (6 bases). V was cut by 6 bases and J by 2 bases, with 13 bases left in between. This CDR3 has 14 residues. Germline V gene data show CDR1 as MNHNS and CDR2 as SASEGT.

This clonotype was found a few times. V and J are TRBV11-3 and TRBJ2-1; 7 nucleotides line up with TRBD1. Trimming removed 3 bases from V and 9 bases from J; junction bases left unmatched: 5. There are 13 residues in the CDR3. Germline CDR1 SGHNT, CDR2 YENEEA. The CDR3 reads CASSFTQGLEQFF. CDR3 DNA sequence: TGTGCCAGCAGCTTCACACAGGGGCTTGAGCAGTTCTTC.

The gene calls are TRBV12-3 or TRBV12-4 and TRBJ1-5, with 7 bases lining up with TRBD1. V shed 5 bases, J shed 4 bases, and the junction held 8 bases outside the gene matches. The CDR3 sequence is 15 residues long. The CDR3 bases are TGTGCCAGCAGTCCTCTGACAGGGTTGAATCAGCCCCAGCATTTT. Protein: CASSPLTGLNQPQHF.

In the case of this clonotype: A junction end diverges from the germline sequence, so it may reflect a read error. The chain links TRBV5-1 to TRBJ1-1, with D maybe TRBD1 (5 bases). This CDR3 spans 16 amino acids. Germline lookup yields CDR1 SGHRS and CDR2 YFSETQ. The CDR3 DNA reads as TGCACCAGCAGGGATACCAACATGGGGGGAGGCACTGAAGCTTTCTTT. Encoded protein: CTSRDTNMGGGTEAFF.

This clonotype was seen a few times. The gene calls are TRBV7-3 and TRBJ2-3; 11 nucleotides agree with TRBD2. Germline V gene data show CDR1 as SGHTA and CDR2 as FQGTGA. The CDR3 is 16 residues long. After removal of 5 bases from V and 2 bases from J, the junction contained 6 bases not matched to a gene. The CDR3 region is CASSAASGGYTDTQYF. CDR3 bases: TGTGCCAGCAGCGCGGCTAGCGGGGGGTACACAGATACGCAGTATTTT. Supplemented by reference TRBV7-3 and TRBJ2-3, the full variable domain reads GAGVSQTPSNKVTEKGKYVELRCDPISGHTALYWYRQSLGQGPEFLIYFQGTGAADDSGLPNDRFFAVRPEGSVSTLKIQRTERGDSAVYLCASSAASGGYTDTQYFGPGTRLTVL.

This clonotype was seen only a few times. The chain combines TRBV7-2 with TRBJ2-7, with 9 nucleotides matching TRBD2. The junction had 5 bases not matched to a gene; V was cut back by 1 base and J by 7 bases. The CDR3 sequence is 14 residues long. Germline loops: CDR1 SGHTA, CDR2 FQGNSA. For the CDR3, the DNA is TGTGCCAGCAGCTTAGTGGGACTAGCTGGGGAGCAGTACTTC. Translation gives CASSLVGLAGEQYF.

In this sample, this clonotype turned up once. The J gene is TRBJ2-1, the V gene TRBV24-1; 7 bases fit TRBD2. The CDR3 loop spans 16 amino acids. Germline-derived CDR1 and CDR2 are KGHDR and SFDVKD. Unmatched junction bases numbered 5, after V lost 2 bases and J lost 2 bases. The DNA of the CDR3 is TGTGCCACCAGTGATTCTGAGGCGGGGGCCTACAATGAGCAGTTCTTC. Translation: CATSDSEAGAYNEQFF.

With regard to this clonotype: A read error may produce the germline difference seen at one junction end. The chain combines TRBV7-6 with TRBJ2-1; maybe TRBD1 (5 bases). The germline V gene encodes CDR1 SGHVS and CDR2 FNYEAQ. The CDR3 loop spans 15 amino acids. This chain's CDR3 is CASSLGQGNYNEQFF. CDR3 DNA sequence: TGTGCTAGCAGCTTAGGGCAGGGAAACTACAATGAGCAGTTCTTC.

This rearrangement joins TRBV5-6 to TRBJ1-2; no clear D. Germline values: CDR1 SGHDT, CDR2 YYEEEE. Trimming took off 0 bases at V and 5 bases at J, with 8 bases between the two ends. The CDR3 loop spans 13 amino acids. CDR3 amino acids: CASSLGSSYGYTF. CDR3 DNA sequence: TGTGCCAGCAGCTTGGGGTCGTCTTATGGCTACACCTTC.